This T cell receptor (beta chain) was captured in a study of T cells in localized non-small cell lung cancer. Points from the study as a whole: The greatest T cell clonality was found in uninvolved adjacent lung (higher than in tumor).

TCRdb's copy holds only in-frame clones and misses some; the assay was immunoSEQ multiplex PCR. The sample carries just over 70,000 clones, 70% to 90% recorded once. A note on this clone: No antigen is known for it.

Between the trimmed V and J ends, which lost 4 bases and 5 bases, there was a span of 11 bases. From germline, CDR1 is MNHNS and CDR2 SASEGT. CDR3 length: 13 residues. The receptor was isolated from a male donor at least 60 years old with stage III squamous cell lung carcinoma. The specimen was peripheral blood, collected before any cancer treatment. V and J are TRBV6-1 and TRBJ2-5; D tentatively reads TRBD1 or TRBD2 (5 bases each). The CDR3 DNA follows: TGTGCCAGCAGTGTACCGGGACGCGAGACCCAGTACTTC. Protein product: CASSVPGRETQYF.